The clone carrying this T cell receptor (beta chain) is classed as medium-sized. Its antigen is unidentified. These data are taken from a study of CD8+ T cells in alopecia areata. General study points: In scalp samples, resident alphabeta T cells of normal skin are also sequenced. It was lesional scalp, especially alopecia totalis/universalis, that showed higher clonality than normal scalp.

RNA extraction and reverse transcription yielded cDNA as sequencing template. Using immunoSEQ multiplex PCR, the repertoire was profiled, and TCRdb retains in-frame clones only, with some absent. Altogether 65,000 to 75,000 clones are present, 40% to 50% being singletons, with the ten largest covering about a sixth. CDR1 is MNHEY and CDR2 is SMNVEV in the germline V gene (reference sequence). V lost 2 bases, J lost 2 bases, and 8 bases stayed unmatched. There are 16 residues in the CDR3. Those with alopecia areata gave lesional scalp punch biopsies and peripheral blood. Investigators sorted PBMCs to obtain both CD4+ and CD8+ T cells.

The TCR was taken from a human donor with alopecia areata. The material sequenced was CD8+ T cells sorted from blood, taken at week 0. This sequence joins TRBV27 and TRBJ2-5, with 7 bases matching TRBD2. CDR3 in DNA: TGTGCCAGCAGTTTAATCGGCGGGAGCCCTCAAGAGACCCAGTACTTC. This encodes CASSLIGGSPQETQYF.